Described below is a single T cell receptor (beta chain) sequence and its context. Cohort 3 recovery required two negative PCRs, clearance, or symptom resolution. In the authors' methods: Reference gene primer amplification gave nucleated cell count estimates. Sequenced by immunoSEQ multiplex PCR; TCRdb stores in-frame clones only, minus some. V, J and clone size were drawn from that table, and D and trimming were deduced from the DNA. The sample holds a few hundred thousand clones; roughly nine tenths are singletons and the top ten take 0.95% to 1.3%. The source of the sample is a study of blood T cell repertoires in COVID-19. Study-level information: Samples representing acute and convalescent COVID-19 were sourced from the United States, Italy and Spain.

Germline loops: CDR1 MNHNY, CDR2 SVGAGI (reference sequence). CDR3 length equals 15 residues. V lost 5 bases, J lost 2 bases, and 15 bases lay in between. This clonotype was sampled from a man aged 25-45 years who had recovered from COVID-19. This chain uses TRBV6-6 with TRBJ1-1, with a possible D match to TRBD1 (6 bases). The sample comprised PBMCs or T cells enriched from blood (not recorded which). The CDR3 DNA reads TGTGCCAGCAGTAAAAGAAGGGGGGGAAACACTGAAGCTTTCTTT. Translating it yields CASSKRRGGNTEAFF.